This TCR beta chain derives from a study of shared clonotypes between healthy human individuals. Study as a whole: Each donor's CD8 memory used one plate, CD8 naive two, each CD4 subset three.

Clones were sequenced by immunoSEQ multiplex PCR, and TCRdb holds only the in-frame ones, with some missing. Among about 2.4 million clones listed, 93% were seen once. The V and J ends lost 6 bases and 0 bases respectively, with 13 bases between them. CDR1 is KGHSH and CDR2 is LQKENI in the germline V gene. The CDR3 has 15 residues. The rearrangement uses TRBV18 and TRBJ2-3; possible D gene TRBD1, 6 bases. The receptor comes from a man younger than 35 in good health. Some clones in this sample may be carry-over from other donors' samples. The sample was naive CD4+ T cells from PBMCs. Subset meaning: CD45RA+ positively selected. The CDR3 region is CASSGQTASTDTQYF. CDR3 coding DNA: TGTGCCAGCTCCGGACAGACTGCTAGCACAGATACGCAGTATTTT.